A single sample is the source of the 17 T cell receptor beta chains below, sequenced in a study of cytotoxic CD8 clonotypes in ibrutinib-treated CLL. Method: immunoSEQ multiplex PCR; TCRdb's copy keeps in-frame clones and lacks some. In the table there are 110,000 or so clones, 50% to 65% of which are singletons. Here the sequenced sample was PBMCs, taken after 24 months of ibrutinib treatment. These receptors originate from a human donor with chronic lymphocytic leukemia.

This clone turned up a few times. The chain has TRBV29-1 and TRBJ1-1; TRBD1 might be the D (6 bases). Trimming left V 4 bases short and J 1 base short, with 16 bases between. The CDR3 is 15 amino acids. CDR1 is SQVTM and CDR2 is ANQGSEA in the germline V gene. The CDR3 is CSVVDSGASNTEAFF. In DNA form, the CDR3 reads TGCAGCGTTGTTGACTCAGGGGCTTCGAACACTGAAGCTTTCTTT.

J is TRBJ2-3 and V is TRBV7-2, with D perhaps matching TRBD2 (6 bases). V dropped 1 base and J dropped 5 bases, with 25 bases sitting between them. This CDR3 has 19 residues. Per the germline V gene, CDR1 is SGHTA and CDR2 is FQGNSA. The CDR3, as DNA: TGTGCCAGCAGCTTAGGAGGAGGCCCCATAGCGGTCCGTGGAGATACGCAGTATTTT. It is translated as CASSLGGGPIAVRGDTQYF.

This clone was seen only a few times. This chain links TRBV28 with TRBJ2-3; D tentatively reads TRBD1 or TRBD2 (5 bases each). The CDR3 runs 13 residues. V was shortened by 10 bases and J by 1 base, with 12 bases between the two germline ends. Germline CDR1 reads MDHEN; CDR2 reads SYDVKM. The CDR3 DNA reads TGTGCCACCCTCGGGGCAGGCACAGATACGCAGTATTTT. Protein product: CATLGAGTDTQYF.

This clone has more than one count but fewer than ten. The V gene is TRBV6-5, the J gene TRBJ1-1; maybe TRBD1 (5 bases). The CDR3 is 14 amino acids. Trimming stripped 4 bases from V and 0 bases from J, with 9 bases between. Germline V gives CDR1 MNHEY, CDR2 SVGAGI. CDR3 residues: CASSFGHLNTEAFF. In nucleotides, the CDR3 is TGTGCCAGCAGTTTCGGACACCTGAACACTGAAGCTTTCTTT.

This clone was counted between two and nine times. This chain joins TRBV9 and TRBJ1-2, with D unclear. V was pared by 0 bases and J by 1 base, with 7 bases between. CDR3 size: 14 residues. The germline gives CDR1 SGDLS, CDR2 YYNGEE. CDR3 region: CASSVGLNNYGYTF. The CDR3 DNA follows: TGTGCCAGCAGCGTAGGACTGAATAACTATGGCTACACCTTC.

Concerning this clone itself: Other DNA sequences from this sample encode an identical CDR3 as well. The V and J genes are TRBV20-1 and TRBJ2-5; D remains ambiguous. V was trimmed by 1 base and J by 4 bases, leaving 4 bases between them. Germline-derived CDR1 and CDR2 are DFQATT and SNEGSKA (reference sequence). CDR3 length: 11 amino acids. CDR3 protein: CSARVLETQYF. In DNA form, the CDR3 reads TGCAGTGCTAGAGTCTTAGAGACCCAGTACTTC.

The chain links TRBV27 to TRBJ1-2, with TRBD1 matching 8 bases. Trimming removed 6 bases from V and 5 bases from J; junction bases left unmatched: 20. The CDR3 sequence is 18 residues long. The germline gives CDR1 MNHEY, CDR2 SMNVEV (reference sequence). The CDR3 DNA follows: TGTGCCAGCAGCCCGACCGTGGACAGGGCTTGGATTGGGTATGGCTACACCTTC. Amino acids: CASSPTVDRAWIGYGYTF.

The chain is built from TRBV6-6 and TRBJ1-6, with D possibly TRBD1 on 6 matching bases. The CDR3 is 15 residues long. From germline, CDR1 is MNHNY and CDR2 SVGAGI (reference sequence). V was pared by 5 bases and J by 5 bases, with 13 bases between. The DNA of the CDR3 is TGTGCCAGCAGTCGTCGGACAGCGCATAATTCACCCCTCCACTTT. It specifies CASSRRTAHNSPLHF.

This clone was counted a few times. The J gene is TRBJ2-2, the V gene TRBV7-6, with D uncertain. Germline lookup yields CDR1 SGHVS and CDR2 FNYEAQ. The CDR3 runs 13 residues. V dropped 2 bases and J dropped 0 bases, with 1 base sitting between them. CDR3 amino acids: CASSLPNTGELFF. For the CDR3, the DNA is TGTGCCAGCAGCTTACCGAACACCGGGGAGCTGTTTTTT.

This clone showed up just a few times. The rearrangement joins TRBV6-1 to TRBJ1-4; D not resolved. Germline CDR1 and CDR2: MNHNS and SASEGT. V was cut by 6 bases and J by 5 bases, with 1 base left in between. The CDR3 spans 10 residues. The DNA of the CDR3 is TGTGCCAGCAGCAATGAAAAACTGTTTTTT. Its translation: CASSNEKLFF.

This chain uses TRBV5-1 with TRBJ1-6, with 9 nucleotides matching TRBD1. This CDR3 has 15 amino acids. The germline gives CDR1 SGHRS, CDR2 YFSETQ. Trimming took 4 bases from V and 7 from J; bases not matched to a gene: 6. CDR3: CASSNGQGQNSPLHF. In nucleotides, the CDR3 is TGCGCCAGCAGCAACGGACAGGGGCAGAATTCACCCCTCCACTTT.

The V gene is TRBV2, the J gene TRBJ1-2; D might be TRBD1 (6 bases). CDR3 length: 13 residues. Germline loops: CDR1 SNHLY, CDR2 FYNNEI. Trimming took off 1 base at V and 13 bases at J, with 16 bases between the two ends. In DNA form, the CDR3 reads TGTGCCAGCAGTGAAGAACAGGGTGGGTTAGCCACCTTC. Translation: CASSEEQGGLATF.

The chain is built from TRBV2 and TRBJ2-7, with D tentatively TRBD1 or TRBD2 (5 bases each). The CDR3 is 12 amino acids. V was shortened by 9 bases and J by 9 bases, with 18 bases between the two germline ends. The V gene's germline CDR1 is SNHLY and CDR2 FYNNEI. The CDR3 nucleotides are TGTGCCAGTGAACCTGGGACCCCCGGGCAGTACTTC. Translation gives CASEPGTPGQYF. The full variable domain, with the rest looked up from reference TRBV2 and TRBJ2-7, is EPEVTQTPSHQVTQMGQEVILRCVPISNHLYFYWYRQILGQKVEFLVSFYNNEISEKSEIFDDQFSVERPDGSNFTLKIRSTKLEDSAMYFCASEPGTPGQYFGPGTRLTVT.

This chain connects TRBV6-1 to TRBJ1-2; 8 bases agree with TRBD1. With V trimmed by 1 base and J by 7 bases, 11 bases remained unmatched. The CDR3 is 16 amino acids. From germline, CDR1 is MNHNS and CDR2 SASEGT. CDR3 sequence: CASSEGSQGAFIGYTF. CDR3 bases: TGTGCCAGCAGTGAAGGTAGTCAGGGGGCTTTTATTGGCTACACCTTC.

The chain employs TRBV5-1 and TRBJ2-7, with D possibly being TRBD1 (5 bases). Per the germline V gene, CDR1 is SGHRS and CDR2 is YFSETQ. CDR3 length: 15 residues. Between the trimmed V and J ends, which lost 0 bases and 2 bases, there was a span of 12 bases. DNA for the CDR3: TGCGCCAGCAGCTTGGAAACCAGGGCGGCCTACGAGCAGTACTTC. Encoded protein: CASSLETRAAYEQYF.

The chain employs TRBV19 and TRBJ2-2; 10 bases align to TRBD2. Germline assignment: CDR1 LNHDA and CDR2 SQIVND (reference sequence). The CDR3 runs 16 residues. V gave up 4 bases and J gave up 0 bases; unmatched junction bases: 2. The CDR3 protein is CASSKGLATNTGELFF. The DNA of the CDR3 is TGTGCCAGTAGTAAGGGACTAGCGACGAACACCGGGGAGCTGTTTTTT.

The genes are TRBV29-1 and TRBJ2-6, with D maybe TRBD2 (5 bases). The CDR3 runs 13 residues. The germline V gene has CDR1 SQVTM and CDR2 ANQGSEA. Between the trimmed V and J ends, which lost 4 bases and 3 bases, there was a span of 7 bases. The CDR3 loop reads CSVVGSGANVLTF. Written as DNA, the CDR3 is TGCAGCGTTGTGGGGAGTGGGGCCAACGTCCTGACTTTC.